This T cell receptor (delta chain) was recovered during a study of gammadelta T cells in human blood (dated by TCRdb to 2019 to 2021). Library method: RT-PCR. Sequencing relied on an Illumina MiSeq. The public reads were reprocessed by TCRdb using CATT, and rows of matching DNA were later combined. The table for this sample lists about 1,000 delta-chain clones; roughly 28% of them were counted only once. Of the sample, around 35% falls within the top ten clones. Inclusive of the bounding cysteine and phenylalanine, the CDR3 is 18 residues long. Just the 54-base CDR3 DNA is kept, in frame starting at base 1. CDR1 GEAIGNYY and CDR2 EKD were looked up in the germline V gene. Here V drops 0 bases and J drops 5 bases, and the junction holds 15 bases not matched to any gene. General study outcomes and caveats: According to the study, polyclonal expansion of innate gamma-delta T cells right after birth appeared to be driven by microbial exposure.

Note on this clone: Its antigen is still unknown. A far larger clone is just one base off, so this is likely a read error.

The chain is made from TRDV2 and TRDJ1, and TRDD3 aligns with 9 junction nucleotides. Germline matching of the DNA provided the J gene here, since TCRdb leaves it blank. The clonotype comes from a human donor. The sequenced sample consisted of Vgamma9Vdelta2 gamma-delta T cells from adult blood. The DNA is as follows: TGTGCCTGTGACACCGTTCAGGCTGGGGGATTCAATAAAGATAAACTCATCTTT. Its coded protein is CACDTVQAGGFNKDKLIF.